These 7 T cell receptor beta chains came from one sample sequenced in a study of T cell responses to AZD1222 COVID-19 vaccine. This table comes from immunoSEQ multiplex PCR, and its TCRdb copy is limited to in-frame clones, with some not included. The table records 150,000 or so clones, about 89% of them present only once. Sample: peripheral blood, taken on day 0 of AZD1222 vaccination. The receptors come from an adult in good health.

The chain joins TRBV5-4 to TRBJ2-3; 9 bases match TRBD2. The CDR3 loop spans 15 amino acids. Germline V CDR1 and CDR2: SGHNT, YYREEE (reference sequence). The V segment lost 3 bases and the J segment 5 bases; nucleotides outside the gene matches: 7. CDR3 sequence: CASSSEIAGEDTQYF. The CDR3, as DNA: TGTGCCAGCAGCTCCGAGATAGCGGGAGAAGATACGCAGTATTTT. Full variable domain (outside the CDR3, taken from reference TRBV5-4 and TRBJ2-3): ETGVTQSPTHLIKTRGQQVTLRCSSQSGHNTVSWYQQALGQGPQFIFQYYREEENGRGNFPPRFSGLQFPNYSSELNVNALELDDSALYLCASSSEIAGEDTQYFGPGTRLTVL.

This chain joins TRBV30 and TRBJ1-5, with TRBD1 matching 9 bases. CDR3 length equals 15 residues. CDR1 and CDR2 (germline): GTSNPN, SVGIG (reference sequence). V shed 3 bases, J shed 5 bases, and the junction held 8 bases outside the gene matches. CDR3 residues: CAWSLRDREDQPQHF. The CDR3 DNA is TGTGCCTGGAGCCTCCGGGACAGGGAGGATCAGCCCCAGCATTTT.

V gene TRBV7-2 combines with J gene TRBJ2-2; 7 nucleotides match TRBD1. V lost 4 bases, J lost 5 bases, and 19 bases stayed unmatched. This CDR3 region has 19 residues. Germline CDR1 SGHTA, CDR2 FQGNSA. The CDR3 reads CASSSHAGTANRRTGELFF. The CDR3 DNA reads TGTGCCAGCAGCTCCCACGCTGGGACAGCTAATCGACGGACCGGGGAGCTGTTTTTT.

The chain is built from TRBV4-3 and TRBJ2-3; no clear D. CDR1 is LGHNA and CDR2 is YSLEER in the germline V gene. V was trimmed by 0 bases and J by 2 bases, leaving 15 bases between them. This CDR3 is 17 amino acids long. CDR3 DNA sequence: TGCGCCAGCAGCCAAGAAAAATCGGGCGGATCCACAGATACGCAGTATTTT. It specifies CASSQEKSGGSTDTQYF.

The chain is built from TRBV6-2 or TRBV6-3 and TRBJ2-7; 10 positions match TRBD2. The ends lost 4 bases at V and 7 bases at J; junction bases unmatched: 4. This CDR3 spans 13 amino acids. Germline CDR1 reads MNHEY; CDR2 reads SVGEGT. CDR3 sequence: CASSWVSGREQYF. The CDR3 DNA sequence: TGTGCCAGCAGTTGGGTTAGCGGGAGGGAGCAGTACTTC.

V is TRBV7-2 and J is TRBJ2-7; D is unclear. Trimming shortened V by 3 bases and J by 5 bases, and 5 bases separated the two germline ends. This CDR3 region has 11 residues. Germline-derived CDR1 and CDR2 are SGHTA and FQGNSA. The CDR3 loop is CASSFPDEQYF. The CDR3 DNA reads as TGTGCCAGCAGCTTTCCGGACGAGCAGTACTTC.

V usage is TRBV9 and J usage is TRBJ2-7; possible D gene TRBD2, 5 bases. The CDR3 is 15 amino acids. Trimming pared 1 base from V and 4 bases from J, leaving 15 bases between. Germline V gene lookup returns CDR1 SGDLS and CDR2 YYNGEE. The CDR3 nucleotides read TGTGCCAGCAGCGTATCGGGTCTAGCCGAATACGAGCAGTACTTC. It encodes CASSVSGLAEYEQYF.